These T cell receptor beta chains were read from a single sample in a study of yellow fever vaccine responses in identical twins. One entry per CDR3 protein results from TCRdb running MiXCR on the RT-PCR reads. Among under 25,000 distinct CDR3 sequences listed, around 76% were seen once. Sequenced material: T cells from blood (PBMCs), unsorted or a sorted subset (not recorded which), taken before or after yellow fever vaccination (not recorded which). These receptors came from a woman aged 18-30 years who received the yellow fever vaccine. The CDR3 runs from the conserved cysteine through the conserved F or W. The D gene is left open where the match is weak. The listing skips clone size in some rows; elsewhere it reads once, few, many or a size class.

CDR3aa,CDR3nt,v_gene,j_gene,abundance,d_gene
CASSGRDYEQYF,TGTGCCAGCAGTGGCCGGGACTACGAGCAGTACTTC,TRBV12-3/TRBV12-4,TRBJ2-7,NA,NA
CATSDSGRLYEQYF,TGTGCCACCAGTGACTCGGGACGGCTCTACGAGCAGTACTTC,TRBV24-1,TRBJ2-7,few,NA
CASSLGVAKNIQYF,TGTGCCAGCAGCTTAGGGGTGGCCAAAAACATTCAGTACTTC,TRBV11-2,TRBJ2-4,NA,NA
CASSQDKGHSTDTQYF,TGTGCCAGCAGCCAAGATAAGGGGCACAGCACAGATACGCAGTATTTT,TRBV4-2,TRBJ2-3,NA,NA
CASSVNRGEADTEAFF,TGTGCCAGCAGTGTTAACAGGGGCGAGGCTGACACTGAAGCTTTCTTT,TRBV2,TRBJ1-1,NA,TRBD1
CASSQAVRVNQPQHF,TGCGCCAGCAGCCAAGCTGTTCGGGTTAATCAGCCCCAGCATTTT,TRBV4-1,TRBJ1-5,NA,NA
CASSSRAGGNQPQHF,TGTGCCAGCAGCTCCCGGGCAGGGGGCAATCAGCCCCAGCATTTT,TRBV13,TRBJ1-5,NA,NA
CASSTAGSYEQYF,TGTGCCAGCAGCACCGCGGGAAGCTACGAGCAGTACTTC,TRBV7-7,TRBJ2-7,few,NA
CATSARSTEAFF,TGTGCCACGTCGGCACGGTCCACTGAAGCTTTCTTT,TRBV19,TRBJ1-1,NA,NA
CASSEVGPQETQYF,TGTGCCAGCAGTGAAGTGGGTCCCCAGGAGACCCAGTACTTC,TRBV6-1,TRBJ2-5,NA,NA
CASRDDTDTQYF,TGTGCCAGCAGGGACGACACAGATACGCAGTATTTT,TRBV2,TRBJ2-3,NA,NA
CASSLVAGDGEQFF,TGTGCCAGCAGCCTTGTAGCGGGGGACGGTGAGCAGTTCTTC,TRBV7-8,TRBJ2-1,NA,TRBD2
CASSLVPGLNYEQYF,TGTGCCAGTAGTCTTGTTCCGGGACTCAACTACGAGCAGTACTTC,TRBV19,TRBJ2-7,once,NA
CATSRDEGDQPQHF,TGTGCCACCAGCAGAGATGAGGGGGATCAGCCCCAGCATTTT,TRBV15,TRBJ1-5,NA,NA
CASSLGGGRYQPQHF,TGCGCCAGCAGCTTGGGTGGGGGCCGGTACCAGCCCCAGCATTTT,TRBV5-1,TRBJ1-5,NA,NA
CASSFGSGAETQYF,TGTGCCAGCAGCTTTGGTAGTGGGGCAGAGACCCAGTACTTC,TRBV7-3,TRBJ2-5,few,NA
CASSLPSSYNEQFF,TGTGCCAGCAGTTTACCTAGCTCCTACAATGAGCAGTTCTTC,TRBV27,TRBJ2-1,few,NA
CASSPQVTDTQYF,TGTGCCAGCTCACCACAGGTCACAGATACGCAGTATTTT,TRBV18,TRBJ2-3,few,NA
CASSSRTSGSSYNEQFF,TGCGCCAGCAGCTCCAGGACTAGCGGCAGCTCCTACAATGAGCAGTTCTTC,TRBV5-1,TRBJ2-1,NA,TRBD2
CASSSPDDFYDTQYF,TGTGCCAGCAGCTCCCCCGACGACTTTTACGATACGCAGTATTTT,TRBV3-1,TRBJ2-3,NA,NA
CASSPFGDYNEQFF,TGTGCCAGCAGTCCATTTGGGGACTACAATGAGCAGTTCTTC,TRBV6-4,TRBJ2-1,NA,NA
CASSLSGGSETQYF,TGCGCCAGCAGCTTGTCTGGCGGGTCCGAGACCCAGTACTTC,TRBV5-1,TRBJ2-5,NA,NA
CATSDSGRETQYF,TGTGCCACCAGTGACTCCGGAAGAGAGACCCAGTACTTC,TRBV24-1,TRBJ2-5,NA,NA
CASSFAGARSSLQETQYF,TGTGCCAGCAGCTTTGCAGGGGCCCGAAGCTCTTTACAAGAGACCCAGTACTTC,TRBV5-4,TRBJ2-5,NA,NA
CATSPGRGFSGNTIYF,TGTGCCACCAGCCCGGGTAGGGGTTTCTCTGGAAACACCATATATTTT,TRBV15,TRBJ1-3,NA,NA
CASSWGRGNQPQHF,TGTGCCAGCAGTTGGGGACGGGGCAATCAGCCCCAGCATTTT,TRBV6-5,TRBJ1-5,NA,NA
CASSLAGSYRTNEKLFF,TGTGCCAGCAGCTTAGCGGGCAGCTACAGAACTAATGAAAAACTGTTTTTT,TRBV7-6,TRBJ1-4,NA,NA
CASSPTKNTEAFF,TGTGCCAGCAGTCCAACAAAGAACACTGAAGCTTTCTTT,TRBV12-3/TRBV12-4,TRBJ1-1,NA,NA
CASSISDRLGSPLHF,TGTGCCAGTAGTATCAGTGACCGATTAGGTTCACCCCTCCACTTT,TRBV19,TRBJ1-6,NA,NA
CSARALGALATEAFF,TGCAGTGCTAGGGCTTTGGGGGCGCTGGCCACTGAAGCTTTCTTT,TRBV20-1,TRBJ1-1,once,NA
CASRDRSANYGYTF,TGTGCCAGCAGGGACAGGTCGGCAAACTATGGCTACACCTTC,TRBV2,TRBJ1-2,NA,TRBD1
CASSPGTVDGYTF,TGTGCCAGCTCACCCGGGACAGTGGATGGCTACACCTTC,TRBV18,TRBJ1-2,once,TRBD1
CASSLNEQYF,TGTGCCAGCAGTTTAAACGAGCAGTACTTC,TRBV27,TRBJ2-7,NA,NA
CASSPLVLAGPYNEQFF,TGTGCCAGCAGCCCCCTGGTGCTAGCGGGTCCCTACAATGAGCAGTTCTTC,TRBV11-3,TRBJ2-1,NA,TRBD2
CAIKAAGVSYEQYF,TGTGCCATCAAAGCTGCGGGAGTCTCCTACGAGCAGTACTTC,TRBV10-3,TRBJ2-7,NA,TRBD2
CASSLGWTDGANVLTF,TGCGCCAGCAGCTTGGGTTGGACAGATGGGGCCAACGTCCTGACTTTC,TRBV5-1,TRBJ2-6,NA,NA
CASSTTPGTDTQYF,TGTGCCAGCAGTACAACTCCGGGCACAGATACGCAGTATTTT,TRBV28,TRBJ2-3,NA,NA
CASSLYLIGQGTNEKLFF,TGTGCCAGCTCACTTTACCTCATTGGACAGGGAACTAATGAAAAACTGTTTTTT,TRBV18,TRBJ1-4,NA,TRBD1
CASSSSPGGAFF,TGTGCCAGCAGTTCATCCCCAGGGGGAGCTTTCTTT,TRBV27,TRBJ1-1,NA,TRBD1
CASSLNSGYTF,TGTGCCAGCAGTTTGAACAGTGGCTACACCTTC,TRBV12-3/TRBV12-4,TRBJ1-2,NA,NA
CASSPPYGGPILHF,TGTGCCAGCTCACCACCGTACGGGGGCCCAATCCTTCACTTT,TRBV18,TRBJ1-6,NA,NA
CSVQGLPGQGDQETQYF,TGCAGCGTTCAGGGGTTACCGGGACAGGGGGACCAAGAGACCCAGTACTTC,TRBV29-1,TRBJ2-5,NA,TRBD1
CASSLIPPQTGIAEKLFF,TGTGCCAGCAGTTTAATCCCCCCTCAGACAGGGATCGCTGAAAAACTGTTTTTT,TRBV12-3/TRBV12-4,TRBJ1-4,NA,TRBD1
CASSQGTSGEQYF,TGTGCCAGCAGCCAGGGGACTAGCGGCGAGCAGTACTTC,TRBV3-1,TRBJ2-7,NA,TRBD2
CTSSQTGTAYGYTF,TGCACCAGCAGCCAGACCGGGACAGCCTATGGCTACACCTTC,TRBV1,TRBJ1-2,NA,NA
CAISDSGVLSEQYF,TGTGCCATCAGTGATTCGGGGGTACTCTCCGAGCAGTACTTC,TRBV10-3,TRBJ2-7,NA,NA
CASSLEGRADRQFF,TGTGCCAGCAGTTTAGAGGGCCGGGCAGATCGGCAGTTCTTC,TRBV12-3/TRBV12-4,TRBJ2-1,few,NA
CAISDGGARESSYNEQFF,TGTGCCATCAGTGATGGAGGGGCGCGGGAGAGCTCCTACAATGAGCAGTTCTTC,TRBV10-3,TRBJ2-1,NA,TRBD2
CASSRQLNEQFF,TGTGCCAGCAGTCGACAGCTGAACGAGCAGTTCTTC,TRBV7-6,TRBJ2-1,NA,NA
CASSPDGRAAFF,TGTGCCAGCTCACCGGACGGGAGGGCGGCTTTCTTT,TRBV18,TRBJ1-1,NA,NA
CASSFQGANSEQFF,TGTGCCAGCAGCTTTCAGGGGGCTAATAGTGAGCAGTTCTTC,TRBV11-2,TRBJ2-1,NA,TRBD1
CASSPWEAGETQYF,TGTGCCAGCAGCCCTTGGGAGGCCGGGGAGACCCAGTACTTC,TRBV11-3,TRBJ2-5,NA,NA
CASSDGLSGELFF,TGTGCCAGTAGCGACGGCTTGTCCGGGGAGCTGTTTTTT,TRBV19,TRBJ2-2,NA,NA